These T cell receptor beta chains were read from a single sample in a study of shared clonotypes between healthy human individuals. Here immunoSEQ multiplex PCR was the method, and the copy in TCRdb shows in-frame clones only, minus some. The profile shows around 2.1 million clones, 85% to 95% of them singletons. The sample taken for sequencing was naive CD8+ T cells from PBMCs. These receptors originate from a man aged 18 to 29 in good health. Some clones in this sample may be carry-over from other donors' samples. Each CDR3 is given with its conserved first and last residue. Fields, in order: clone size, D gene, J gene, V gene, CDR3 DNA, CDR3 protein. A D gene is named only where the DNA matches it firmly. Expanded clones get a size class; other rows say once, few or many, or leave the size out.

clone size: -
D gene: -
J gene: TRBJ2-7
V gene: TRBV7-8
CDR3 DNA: TGTGCCAGCAGCTTATGGACTGACGAGCAGTACTTC
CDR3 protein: CASSLWTDEQYF

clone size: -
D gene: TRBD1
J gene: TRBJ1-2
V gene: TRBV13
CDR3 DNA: TGTGCCAGCAGCCCACTCGGACAGGGGGATTGGCATTATGGCTACACCTTC
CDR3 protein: CASSPLGQGDWHYGYTF

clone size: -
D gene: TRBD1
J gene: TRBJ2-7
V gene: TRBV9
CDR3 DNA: TGTGCCAGCAGCTCGGGGACAGGGCACTACGAGCAGTACTTC
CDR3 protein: CASSSGTGHYEQYF

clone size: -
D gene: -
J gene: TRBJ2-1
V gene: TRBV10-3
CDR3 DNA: TGTGCCATCAGTGAGAGGGGAGGTGTCTACAATGAGCAGTTCTTC
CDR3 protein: CAISERGGVYNEQFF

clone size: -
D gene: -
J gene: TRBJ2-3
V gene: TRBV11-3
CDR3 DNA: TGTGCCAGCAGCTGGACGGGACAGCGGGCAGATACGCAGTATTTT
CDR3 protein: CASSWTGQRADTQYF

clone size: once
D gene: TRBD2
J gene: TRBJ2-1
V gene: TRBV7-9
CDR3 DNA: TGTGCCAGCAGCCACCAAAGCGGGAGGGTGAATGAGCAGTTCTTC
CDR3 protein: CASSHQSGRVNEQFF

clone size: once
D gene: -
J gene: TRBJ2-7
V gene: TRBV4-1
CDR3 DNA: TGCGCCAGCAGCCCTCACTTCGGACGGAGCACCTACGAGCAGTACTTC
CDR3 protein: CASSPHFGRSTYEQYF

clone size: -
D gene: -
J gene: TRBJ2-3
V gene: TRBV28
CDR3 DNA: TGTGCCAGCAGTTTAACAGGGATAAAAGATACGCAGTATTTT
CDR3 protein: CASSLTGIKDTQYF

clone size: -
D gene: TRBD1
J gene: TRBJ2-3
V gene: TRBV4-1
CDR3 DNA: TGCGCCAGCAGCCAGATGGGACAGGGCGATACGCAGTATTTT
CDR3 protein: CASSQMGQGDTQYF

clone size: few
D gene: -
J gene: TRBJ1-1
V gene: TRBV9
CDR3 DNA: TGTGCCAGCAGCGTAGTCCGGGACGGGGTTGAAGCTTTCTTT
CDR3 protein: CASSVVRDGVEAFF

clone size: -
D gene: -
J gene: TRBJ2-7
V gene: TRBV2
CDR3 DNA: TGTGCCAGCAGTGTGTGGGCGGACTCCTACGAGCAGTACTTC
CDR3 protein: CASSVWADSYEQYF

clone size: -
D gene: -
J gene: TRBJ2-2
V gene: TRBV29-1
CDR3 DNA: TGCAGCGTTGGGTTGGTTACCGGGGAGCTGTTTTTT
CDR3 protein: CSVGLVTGELFF

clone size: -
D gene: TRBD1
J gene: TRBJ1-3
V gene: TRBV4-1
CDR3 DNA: TGCGCCAGCAGCCAAGTTAGCATGCCGCCGGGACAGGAAAACTCTGGAAACACCATATATTTT
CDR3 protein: CASSQVSMPPGQENSGNTIYF

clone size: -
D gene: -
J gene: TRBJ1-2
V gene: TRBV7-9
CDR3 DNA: TGTGCCAGCAGCTTAGCGGGGACTTACTTC
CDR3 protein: CASSLAGTYF

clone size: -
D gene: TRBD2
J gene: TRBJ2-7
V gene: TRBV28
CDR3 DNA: TGTGCCAGCAGTCTCGGACTAGCGGGAGAGCAGTACTTC
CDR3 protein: CASSLGLAGEQYF

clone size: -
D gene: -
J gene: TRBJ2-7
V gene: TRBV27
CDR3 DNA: TGTGCCAGCAGTCAACAACCGATAGAAGAGTTCTCCTACGAGCAGTACTTC
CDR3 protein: CASSQQPIEEFSYEQYF

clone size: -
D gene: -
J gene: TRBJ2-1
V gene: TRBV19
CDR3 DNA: TGTGCCAGTAGTATAGGATTGTCACTATACAATGAGCAGTTCTTC
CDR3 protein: CASSIGLSLYNEQFF